This T cell receptor (beta chain) was sequenced during a study of blood T cell repertoires in COVID-19 (TCRdb year 2020). Looking at the study overall: The collaborator samples originated in the United States, Italy and Spain and spanned the acute and convalescent phases of COVID-19. The prospective study material was composed of cDNA or gDNA derived from T cells, B-cell-depleted T cells, or PBMCs. The dataset comprised deeply sampled blood TCRbeta repertoires from subjects exposed to, actively infected with, or recovered from COVID-19. The repertoires were released in a freely available public database meant as a resource for research on the immune response to SARS-CoV-2. The samples were drawn from the first 160 participants of the ongoing ImmuneRACE study and from 950 to 1,500 subjects provided by 6 global collaborators. The sample metadata nearly always contained a de-identified subject ID, COVID-19 status, age in years and sex. Where available, HLA class I and class II types were obtained from metadata supplied by the sample provider rather than from assay-based typing.

TCRbeta CDR3 regions were amplified from genomic DNA using the immunoSEQ Assay, a bias-controlled multiplex PCR. The published analysis was carried out like this. The number of nucleated cells in each sample was estimated by amplification of reference gene primers within the assay. Sequence reads were collapsed and filtered to measure the absolute abundance of every unique TCRbeta CDR3 rearrangement. For each sample, productive Simpson clonality was calculated as the square root of Simpson's diversity index over productive rearrangements. Held by TCRdb, this immuneACCESS table contains in-frame sequences only and omits some clones. Under half of the omission traces to an unresolved V gene where checked; the cause of the rest is unknown. That table gives V, J and clone size, and the DNA gave D and trimming. Recorded for this sample are under 120,000 clones; approximately 85% of them occurred a single time. Of the sample, more than 2% is held by the ten largest clones.

The collaborating institutions used their own protocols to collect whole blood in K2EDTA tubes. For TCRbeta analysis, collaborators shipped samples in one of three forms: frozen whole blood, isolated PBMCs, or DNA extracted from either of those sample types. What the authors observed across the whole study: Clinical and demographic metadata were provided uncurated, with the amount varying by source and participant.

The germline V gene (reference sequence) sets CDR1 to SGHAT and CDR2 to FQDESV. The cysteine opens and the phenylalanine closes a CDR3 of 16 amino acids. CDR3 DNA only is kept here, 48 bases in frame from base 1. Relative to germline, V is 5 bases shorter and J is 0 bases shorter, with 16 bases between their ends. Comment on this clone: Its antigen remains unidentified. No base quality values were provided; no much bigger clone lies one nucleotide off.

The clonotype originates from a human donor in a cohort sampled during active COVID-19. The receptor chain draws on TRBV11-1 and TRBJ1-1; 5 matching bases give a weak D call of TRBD1. Sequencing was performed on peripheral blood. The sequence in DNA is TGTGCCAGCAGCCTGGCAGGGAGGTCCCTGAACACTGAAGCTTTCTTT. Translated, it reads CASSLAGRSLNTEAFF.